The entry that follows covers one TCR beta chain sequence. Its specificity is unknown. V dropped 0 bases and J dropped 5 bases, with 9 bases sitting between them. The CDR3 sequence is 14 residues long. The germline CDR1 and CDR2 sequences are SGDLS and YYNGEE. These data originate in a study of shared clonotypes between healthy human individuals. Whole-study results and caveats: Naive subsets usually exceeded memory subsets in estimated richness.

Measured with immunoSEQ multiplex PCR; TCRdb has only the in-frame clones, and not every one. The sample consists of about 2.4 million clones, roughly nine tenths of them appearing once. Sequenced sample: naive CD4+ T cells sorted from blood. Subset described: CD45RA+ positively selected. The receptor's source is a man younger than 30 in good health. This rearrangement joins TRBV9 to TRBJ2-1; the D is unclear. CDR3 in amino acids: CASSVEGSNNEQFF. CDR3 DNA sequence: TGTGCCAGCAGCGTAGAAGGGTCCAACAATGAGCAGTTCTTC. The full variable domain, rest sourced from reference TRBV9 and TRBJ2-1, is DSGVTQTPKHLITATGQRVTLRCSPRSGDLSVYWYQQSLDQGLQFLIQYYNGEERAKGNILERFSAQQFPDLHSELNLSSLELGDSALYFCASSVEGSNNEQFFGPGTRLTVL.